This T cell receptor (beta chain) was observed in a study of spatial heterogeneity in lung cancer. About the research overall: Fewer alpha-chain than beta-chain sequences were consistently detected. Study-wide points: The appearance of ubiquitous expanded tumor TCRs in blood was greater at resection than follow-up.

This clonotype has at least ten counts. Its antigen is not known. The length of the CDR3 is 16 residues. Trimming shortened V by 0 bases and J by 0 bases, and 12 bases separated the two germline ends. Germline V gene sequence: CDR1 SGHVS, CDR2 FNYEAQ. Noted time point: sample taken at primary tumor resection. Researchers sequenced whole RNA taken from tumor, nontumor lung or frozen PBMC without sorting. The donor population consisted of under 75 patients with untreated, early-stage non-small cell lung cancer. Carried by each TCR cDNA molecule was a unique molecular identifier. TCRdb re-derived calls from the 5' RACE reads in MiXCR, one entry per CDR3 protein. This table holds 20,000 to 30,000 distinct CDR3 sequences, roughly 4.5% found once.

The specimen comprised PBMCs, sampled at surgery. The rearrangement links TRBV7-6 to TRBJ2-7; D possibly uses TRBD1 or TRBD2 (5 bases each). The TCR originated in a male donor with early-stage non-small cell lung cancer. The CDR3 loop is CASSLAGDGSSYEQYF. The DNA for the CDR3 is TGTGCCAGCAGCTTAGCGGGGGACGGTAGCTCCTACGAGCAGTACTTC.